This T cell receptor (beta chain) was profiled in a study of breast tumors, draining lymph nodes, adjacent tissues. Study-level findings and limits: That most tumor T cells come from lymph nodes remained unproven. Tumors had less TCR diversity than lymph nodes, more than nontumor tissue.

In its sample, this clonotype was seen many times. Its target is unknown. Samples came from axillary lymph nodes draining the breast cancer. From the multiplex PCR reads, TCRdb called clonotypes with MiXCR, one entry per CDR3 protein. Among roughly 120,000 distinct CDR3 sequences, 20% were seen once, and the ten largest hold 3.5% to 4.5%. The CDR3 is 12 residues long. Germline V gene sequence: CDR1 SGHDN, CDR2 FVKESK. V was pared by 1 base and J by 12 bases, with 7 bases between. The chain employs TRBV14 and TRBJ1-6; D is uncertain. The TCR was taken from a female donor with breast cancer. Some clones in this sample may be carry-over from other donors' samples. The sequenced sample was axillary lymph node tissue. CDR3 amino acids: CASSQVGIPLHF. For the CDR3, the DNA is TGTGCCAGCAGCCAAGTGGGAATACCCCTCCACTTT.